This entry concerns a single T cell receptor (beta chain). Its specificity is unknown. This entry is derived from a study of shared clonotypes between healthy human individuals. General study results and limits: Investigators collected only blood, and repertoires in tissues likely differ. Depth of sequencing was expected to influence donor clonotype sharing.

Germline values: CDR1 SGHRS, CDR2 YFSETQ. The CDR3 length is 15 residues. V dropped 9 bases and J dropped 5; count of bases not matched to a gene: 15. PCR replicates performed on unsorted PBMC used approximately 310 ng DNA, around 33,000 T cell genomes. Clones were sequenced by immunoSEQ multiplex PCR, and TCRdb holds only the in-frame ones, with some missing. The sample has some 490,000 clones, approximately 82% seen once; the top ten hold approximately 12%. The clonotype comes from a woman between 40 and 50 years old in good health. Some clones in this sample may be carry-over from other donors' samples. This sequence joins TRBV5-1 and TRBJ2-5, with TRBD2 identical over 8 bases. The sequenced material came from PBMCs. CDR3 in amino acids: CATQDPTAGGETQYF. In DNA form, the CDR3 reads TGCGCCACCCAGGACCCAACGGCGGGAGGTGAGACCCAGTACTTC. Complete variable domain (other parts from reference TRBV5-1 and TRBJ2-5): KAGVTQTPRYLIKTRGQQVTLSCSPISGHRSVSWYQQTPGQGLQFLFEYFSETQRNKGNFPGRFSGRQFSNSRSEMNVSTLELGDSALYLCATQDPTAGGETQYFGPGTRLLVL.